Presented here are 11 T cell receptor beta chains from one specimen sequenced in a study of blood T cell repertoires in COVID-19. Repertoires were generated with immunoSEQ multiplex PCR, while TCRdb's copy carries only in-frame clones and drops some. The data show tens of thousands of clones, approximately 73% seen once. The sample comprised peripheral blood. Every receptor here comes from a man aged 55 to 70 with COVID-19, enrolled during active disease.

The V gene is TRBV19, the J gene TRBJ2-1; TRBD2 aligns across 11 bases. Germline V lookup: CDR1 LNHDA, CDR2 SQIVND (reference sequence). Trimming took 6 bases from V and 9 from J; bases not matched to a gene: 7. The CDR3 length is 14 residues. CDR3 region: CASRSSGRASEQFF. The CDR3 DNA sequence: TGTGCCAGTAGGAGTAGCGGGAGGGCCTCTGAGCAGTTCTTC.

The chain combines TRBV2 with TRBJ2-1; TRBD2 matches 8 bases. V shed 6 bases and J 8 bases; nucleotides not matched to a gene: 12. The CDR3 has 15 residues. The germline gives CDR1 SNHLY, CDR2 FYNNEI. The CDR3 here is CASSIGGADIDEQFF. The CDR3 DNA is TGTGCCAGCAGCATCGGGGGGGCCGATATAGATGAGCAGTTCTTC.

The gene calls are TRBV11-3 and TRBJ2-5; 10 bases line up with TRBD1. Germline V gives CDR1 SGHNT, CDR2 YENEEA. V shed 6 bases, J shed 5 bases, and the junction held 6 bases outside the gene matches. CDR3 length equals 14 residues. The CDR3 DNA is TGTGCCAGCAGACGACAGGGGGCAAGGGAGACCCAGTACTTC. Translating it yields CASRRQGARETQYF.

Here the CDR3 DNA reads TGTGCCAGCTCACCACTGGAGGAGACAGATACGCAGTATTTT. Protein product: CASSPLEETDTQYF. V gene TRBV18 combines with J gene TRBJ2-3; D perhaps matches TRBD2 (5 bases). CDR3 size: 14 residues. Germline-derived CDR1 and CDR2 are KGHSH and LQKENI. Trimming removed 1 base at V and 3 bases at J, with 8 bases between.

V usage is TRBV3-1 (or the pseudogene TRBV3-2) and J usage is TRBJ1-6; weak D call: TRBD1 (6 bases). The CDR3 covers 17 residues. V was cut by 4 bases and J by 7 bases, with 20 bases left in between. Germline values: CDR1 LGHDT, CDR2 YNNKEL (reference sequence). DNA of the CDR3: TGTGCCAGCAGCCGCGCAGGGGACCCACTGCGGAATTCACCCCTCCACTTT. Translating gives CASSRAGDPLRNSPLHF.

This chain uses TRBV5-4 with TRBJ2-5, with TRBD1 as a possible D gene (6 bases). V was pared by 6 bases and J by 4 bases, with 13 bases between. The germline gives CDR1 SGHNT, CDR2 YYREEE (reference sequence). This CDR3 is 13 amino acids long. The CDR3 coding sequence is TGTGCCAGCACTGAGTGGGGGCGAGAGACCCAGTACTTC. This gives the protein CASTEWGRETQYF.

V is TRBV5-4 and J is TRBJ2-1, with TRBD1 identical over 7 bases. CDR1 is SGHNT, CDR2 YYREEE, per germline (reference sequence). The CDR3 length is 15 residues. V lost 4 bases and J lost 3; bases outside the gene matches: 7. In DNA, the CDR3 is TGTGCCAGCAGCCTGGGACAGCGCCGCTACAATGAGCAGTTCTTC. This codes for CASSLGQRRYNEQFF.

The chain joins TRBV12-5 to TRBJ2-1, with 7 bases identical to TRBD1. The trim removed 6 bases at V and 0 bases at J, leaving 8 bases unmatched. The germline V gene has CDR1 LGHNT and CDR2 FRNRAP. CDR3 length: 16 residues. Written as DNA, the CDR3 is TGTGCTAGTGGCATTCGGACAGGCGTCTCCTACAATGAGCAGTTCTTC. Its protein product is CASGIRTGVSYNEQFF.

V usage is TRBV3-1 (or the pseudogene TRBV3-2) and J usage is TRBJ2-7; 7 nucleotides line up with TRBD2. This CDR3 has 15 residues. Germline-derived CDR1 and CDR2 are LGHDT and YNNKEL (reference sequence). The J segment lost 3 bases and the V segment lost 1 base, leaving 6 bases of the junction unmatched. The CDR3 bases are TGTGCCAGCAGCCAAGGACGGACTAGAAACTACGAGCAGTACTTC. Residues: CASSQGRTRNYEQYF.

The chain has TRBV5-1 and TRBJ2-2; no definite D call. The CDR3 contains 15 residues. Trimming left V 4 bases short and J 6 bases short, with 16 bases between. Germline V lookup: CDR1 SGHRS, CDR2 YFSETQ. The CDR3, as DNA: TGCGCCAGCAGCCTTATGACTGCCGGCGCCGGGGAGCTGTTTTTT. Protein product: CASSLMTAGAGELFF.

This chain connects TRBV7-6 to TRBJ1-5, with 7 bases fitting TRBD1. The V segment lost 5 bases and the J segment 6 bases; nucleotides outside the gene matches: 7. The CDR3 is made up of 14 amino acids. Germline CDR1 and CDR2: SGHVS and FNYEAQ. CDR3 in DNA: TGTGCCAGCAGCCCCGAGACAGGGCGTCAGCCCCAGCATTTT. Translated: CASSPETGRQPQHF.